Listed below are T cell receptor beta chains from one sample, sequenced in a study of cytomegalovirus exposure and HLA in healthy donors. Generated by immunoSEQ multiplex PCR, the TCRdb table keeps only in-frame clones and is missing some. This sample has 100,000 to 150,000 clones; around four fifths occur once, and the top ten carry around 10%. Sequencing was carried out using PBMCs. These receptors came from a male donor in good health and CMV-seropositive. The CDR3 runs from the conserved cysteine through the conserved F or W. A D gene is named only where the DNA matches it firmly. Size is omitted from some rows. Given values are once, few, many or a class for expanded clones.

j_call cdr3_length clone_size d_call v_call cdr3_nt cdr3_aa
TRBJ2-1 16 - TRBD2 TRBV9 TGTGCCAGCAGCGTAAGGACTAGCGGGCTAGGTAATGAGCAGTTCTTC CASSVRTSGLGNEQFF
TRBJ2-1 11 - - TRBV6-6 TGTGCCAGCAGATCCCGGGATGAGCAGTTCTTC CASRSRDEQFF
TRBJ2-7 14 - TRBD2 TRBV28 TGTGCCAGCAGCCCCGGGACTAGCGGTTACGAGCAGTACTTC CASSPGTSGYEQYF
TRBJ2-2 16 - TRBD1 TRBV11-3 TGTGCCAGCAGCCCCGCGCAGGGGGCGAGAACCGGGGAGCTGTTTTTT CASSPAQGARTGELFF
TRBJ2-5 15 - - TRBV5-1 TGCGCCAGCAGCTCCCAAGCGGGTTCTCAAGAGACCCAGTACTTC CASSSQAGSQETQYF
TRBJ2-7 15 - - TRBV4-2 TGTGCCAGCAGCCAAGAAGGGGGAGGGCCGGCCGAGCAGTACTTC CASSQEGGGPAEQYF
TRBJ2-4 17 - - TRBV9 TGTGCCAGCAGCGTATATCCCCCGGAGAATGGCAAAAACATTCAGTACTTC CASSVYPPENGKNIQYF
TRBJ1-2 13 - - TRBV5-6 TGTGCCAGCAGCTTGGGCGGGAACTATGGCTACACCTTC CASSLGGNYGYTF
TRBJ2-3 15 - - TRBV5-6 TGTGCCAGCAGCTCGGACAGCGTCACCACGGATACGCAGTATTTT CASSSDSVTTDTQYF
TRBJ1-1 14 few TRBD1 TRBV30 TGTGCCTTAGGACAGGGGGCTTTGGGCACTGAAGCTTTCTTT CALGQGALGTEAFF
TRBJ2-5 13 - TRBD1 TRBV29-1 TGCAGCGTGGGGACAGGGGGCAGGGAGACCCAGTACTTC CSVGTGGRETQYF
TRBJ1-1 13 - - TRBV11-2 TGTGCCAGCAGCTTAGACCGGAACACTGAAGCTTTCTTT CASSLDRNTEAFF
TRBJ2-2 13 - - TRBV14 TGTGCCAGCAGCCATTCAGGAACCGGGGAGCTGTTTTTT CASSHSGTGELFF
TRBJ2-2 14 - - TRBV6-1 TGTGCCAGCAGCGTAAAGGGACACCTAGGGGAGCTGTTTTTT CASSVKGHLGELFF
TRBJ2-2 13 once - TRBV28 TGTGCCAGCACCGAGGGGGGGGCCGGGGAGCTGTTTTTT CASTEGGAGELFF
TRBJ1-5 16 - TRBD1 TRBV4-2 TGTGCCAGCAGCCATGAACCGGGACAGGGTGATCAGCCCCAGCATTTT CASSHEPGQGDQPQHF
TRBJ2-7 15 - TRBD1 TRBV27 TGTGCCAGCAGTGGGACAGGGGGGTTTTGGGACGAGCAGTACTTC CASSGTGGFWDEQYF
TRBJ2-7 15 few TRBD2 TRBV5-8 TGTGCCAGCAGCCTGGGGACTAGCGGAACCTACGAGCAGTACTTC CASSLGTSGTYEQYF
TRBJ2-1 18 few TRBD2 TRBV7-9 TGTGCCAGCAGCCCCGGTAGTGGGACTAGCGGTACCTACAATGAGCAGTTCTTC CASSPGSGTSGTYNEQFF
TRBJ1-5 12 few - TRBV7-2 TGTGCCAGCAGCTCAACAAATCAGCCCCAGCATTTT CASSSTNQPQHF
TRBJ1-3 20 - TRBD1 TRBV7-8 TGTGCCAGCAGCTTAGTTCGGACAGGGGCCATTTCACTCTCTGGAAACACCATATATTTT CASSLVRTGAISLSGNTIYF
TRBJ1-2 14 - - TRBV29-1 TGCAGCCTCGTGGCGGACAGAACTAACTATGGCTACACCTTC CSLVADRTNYGYTF
TRBJ2-1 15 - - TRBV14 TGTGCCAGCAGCCCCCTGGCGGGTGTATACAATGAGCAGTTCTTC CASSPLAGVYNEQFF
TRBJ2-7 18 - TRBD1 TRBV28 TGTGCCAGCACCCCAGTGCCCACAGGGGGCGTTAGAGACTACGAGCAGTACTTC CASTPVPTGGVRDYEQYF
TRBJ2-2 12 once - TRBV18 TGTGCCAGCTCACCTGGCCCCGGGGAGCTGTTTTTT CASSPGPGELFF
TRBJ2-7 16 - - TRBV5-6 TGTGCCAGCAGCTTAGGGGTGGCGAGGACCTTCTACGAGCAGTACTTC CASSLGVARTFYEQYF
TRBJ2-7 16 - TRBD1 TRBV7-9 TGTGCCAGCAGCCCGAACCTGGGACAGGGGGCCAGGGAGCAGTACTTC CASSPNLGQGAREQYF
TRBJ1-6 15 - TRBD1 TRBV5-1 TGCGCCAGCAGCTTAGGGGACAGAAATAATTCACCCCTCCACTTT CASSLGDRNNSPLHF
TRBJ2-6 15 - - TRBV4-1 TGCGCCAGCAGCCAAGATCCACAGGCCCGCAACGTCCTGACTTTC CASSQDPQARNVLTF
TRBJ2-5 21 - TRBD2 TRBV27 TGTGCCAGCAGTTCCCGTCCCACTAGCGGGAGGACTATTGGCCAAATAGAGACCCAGTACTTC CASSSRPTSGRTIGQIETQYF
TRBJ2-3 16 - - TRBV7-8 TGTGCCAGCAGCTTAGTACGGTGGGAGAAAAAAGATACGCAGTATTTT CASSLVRWEKKDTQYF
TRBJ2-5 16 few TRBD2 TRBV5-6 TGTGCCAGCAGCTTGGGGCCTAGCGGGGGAAAGGAGACCCAGTACTTC CASSLGPSGGKETQYF
TRBJ2-1 15 - - TRBV19 TGTGCCAGTAGTATAGATCGCGACATCTACAATGAGCAGTTCTTC CASSIDRDIYNEQFF
TRBJ2-1 15 - - TRBV5-5 TGTGCCAGCAGCTCCCGGGTCGCCACGGACAAGGAGCAGTTCTTC CASSSRVATDKEQFF
TRBJ2-7 15 - - TRBV15 TGTGCCACCAGCAGAGAGGTAGCCTACTCCTACGAGCAGTACTTC CATSREVAYSYEQYF
TRBJ2-7 14 - - TRBV7-6 TGTGCCAGCAGCCCCAGGGACACCCCCTACGAGCAGTACTTC CASSPRDTPYEQYF
TRBJ1-3 8 few - TRBV7-9 TGTGCCAGCCCCAAAATAGATTTT CASPKIDF
TRBJ2-7 17 - TRBD1 TRBV28 TGTGCCACTCTCCTCCGCGGTTCGGGACAGGGGTTCTACGAGCAGTACTTC CATLLRGSGQGFYEQYF
TRBJ2-1 14 - - TRBV15 TGTGCCACCGCCGCACTAGCTGAATACAATGAGCAGTTCTTC CATAALAEYNEQFF
TRBJ2-5 18 - - TRBV18 TGTGCCAGCTCACCACCTCGGACCCCGAAACGGGAACAAGAGACCCAGTACTTC CASSPPRTPKREQETQYF
TRBJ2-5 16 - TRBD2 TRBV7-2 TGTGCCAGCAGCCCCCAACCCCTAGCGGGAGAAGAGACCCAGTACTTC CASSPQPLAGEETQYF
TRBJ1-3 15 - TRBD1 TRBV6-5 TGTGCCAGCGGGACAGGCCTTCGCTCTGGAAACACCATATATTTT CASGTGLRSGNTIYF
TRBJ2-1 12 - - TRBV27 TGTGCCAGCAGTTTACAGGGTAATGAGCAGTTCTTC CASSLQGNEQFF
TRBJ2-7 13 - TRBD1 TRBV30 TGTGCCTGGAGTTCCGGGACAGGGAAGGAGCAGTACTTC CAWSSGTGKEQYF
TRBJ2-1 15 once TRBD2 TRBV7-2 TGTGCCAGCAGCTTAACACCGGGACTAGCGGGGGAGCAGTTCTTC CASSLTPGLAGEQFF
TRBJ2-4 16 - - TRBV27 TGTGCCAGCAGTGGTGGGGGGAACCTAGCCAAAAACATTCAGTACTTC CASSGGGNLAKNIQYF
TRBJ2-1 17 - - TRBV7-2 TGTGCCAGCAGCGTCTCCCTCACTAGGAGCTCCTACAATGAGCAGTTCTTC CASSVSLTRSSYNEQFF
TRBJ2-1 14 - - TRBV10-3 TGTGCCATCAAGCGGAGTAGCTCCTACAATGAGCAGTTCTTC CAIKRSSSYNEQFF
TRBJ1-3 16 - - TRBV7-2 TGTGCCAGCAGCGTGCGGGACTGGATCGTCGGAAACACCATATATTTT CASSVRDWIVGNTIYF
TRBJ2-2 14 - - TRBV5-1 TGCGCCAGCAGCTCCGGACAGCACACCGGGGAGCTGTTTTTT CASSSGQHTGELFF
TRBJ1-5 15 - - TRBV29-1 TGCAGCGTGGGGGGTACGGATCCATTGGGACAGCCCCAGCATTTT CSVGGTDPLGQPQHF
TRBJ2-3 15 - TRBD2 TRBV28 TGTGCCAGCAGTTTAGGGACTAGATTCACAGATACGCAGTATTTT CASSLGTRFTDTQYF
TRBJ2-2 15 few - TRBV9 TGTGCCAGCAGCCTTGGGCAGCCTAACACCGGGGAGCTGTTTTTT CASSLGQPNTGELFF
TRBJ2-1 16 few - TRBV9 TGTGCCAGCAGCGTAGAGGACAGGAGGGCCTACAATGAGCAGTTCTTC CASSVEDRRAYNEQFF
TRBJ2-3 16 - TRBD2 TRBV7-7 TGTGCTAGCAGTCCTGGACTAGCGGGAAATCGAGATACGCAGTATTTT CASSPGLAGNRDTQYF
TRBJ2-2 15 - - TRBV11-2 TGTGCCAGCAGCCCCGACTCGTCGAACACCGGGGAGCTGTTTTTT CASSPDSSNTGELFF
TRBJ2-1 15 - - TRBV11-2 TGTGCCAGCAGCTTAGCAGGGAACTTCGGCAATGAGCAGTTCTTC CASSLAGNFGNEQFF
TRBJ2-2 14 once - TRBV25-1 TGTGCCAGCAGTGGCAGATCGAACACCGGGGAGCTGTTTTTT CASSGRSNTGELFF
TRBJ1-4 17 - TRBD1 TRBV30 TGTGCCTGGAGTGTACGAACAGGGGGCTCCCCTAGGGAAAAACTGTTTTTT CAWSVRTGGSPREKLFF